This T cell receptor beta chain emerged from a study of PD-1 blockade in classical Hodgkin lymphoma. Study-wide context: Nivolumab dosed at 3 mg/kg went to patients intravenously every 2 weeks.

Per the germline V gene, CDR1 is LNHDA and CDR2 is SQIVND (reference sequence). This CDR3 has 12 amino acids. V dropped 6 bases and J dropped 9; count of bases not matched to a gene: 7. This clone showed up just a few times. Only in-frame clones appear in the TCRdb table, and some are missing; sequencing was by immunoSEQ multiplex PCR. This table holds 10,000 to 12,000 clones, roughly 75% found once. Every patient relapsed after autologous stem cell transplantation, and brentuximab vedotin exposure varied. Classification of best responses gave complete response, partial response or progressive disease.

The TCR was taken from a human donor with classical Hodgkin lymphoma. The source material was peripheral blood mononuclear cells (PBMCs), sampled at baseline. V gene TRBV19 combines with J gene TRBJ1-2, with 7 bases aligning to TRBD1. CDR3 DNA: TGTGCCAGTAGCCCAAGACAGGGTAGCTACACCTTC. Protein product: CASSPRQGSYTF.